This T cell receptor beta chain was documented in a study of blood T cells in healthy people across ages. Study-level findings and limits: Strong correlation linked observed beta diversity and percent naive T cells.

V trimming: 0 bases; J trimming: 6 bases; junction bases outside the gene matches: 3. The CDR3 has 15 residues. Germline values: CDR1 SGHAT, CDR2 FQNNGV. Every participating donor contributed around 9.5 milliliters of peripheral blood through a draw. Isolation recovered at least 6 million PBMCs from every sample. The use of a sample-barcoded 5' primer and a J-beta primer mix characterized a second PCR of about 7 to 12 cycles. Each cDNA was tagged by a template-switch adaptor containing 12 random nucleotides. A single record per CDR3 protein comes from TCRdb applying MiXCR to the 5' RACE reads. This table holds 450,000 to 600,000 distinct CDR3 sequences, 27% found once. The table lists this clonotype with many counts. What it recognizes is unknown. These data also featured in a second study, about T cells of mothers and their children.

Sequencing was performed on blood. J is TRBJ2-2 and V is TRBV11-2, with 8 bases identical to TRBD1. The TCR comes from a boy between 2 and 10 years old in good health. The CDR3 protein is CASSLDGQGSGELFF. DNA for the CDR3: TGTGCCAGCAGCTTAGACGGACAGGGTTCCGGGGAGCTGTTTTTT.